The 14 T cell receptor beta chains in this list originate from one sample, sequenced in a study of T-cell memory formation after mild COVID-19. TCRdb re-called the 5' RACE reads through MiXCR, storing one row per CDR3 protein. The data contain a few hundred thousand distinct CDR3 sequences, 20% to 25% of them singletons. Source material: PBMCs or a T cell subset sorted from them (not recorded which). These receptors were collected from an adult woman who had mild COVID-19 (a few samples of this study predate the infection). Cell type and time point are not known.

This clonotype was counted between two and nine times. The rearrangement joins TRBV20-1 to TRBJ1-1, with D hard to call. V lost 0 bases and J lost 1, with 3 bases in between. Germline-derived CDR1 and CDR2 are DFQATT and SNEGSKA (reference sequence). The CDR3 length is 12 residues. CDR3 sequence reads: CSARDKNTEAFF. CDR3 in DNA: TGCAGTGCTAGAGACAAGAACACTGAAGCTTTCTTT.

The chain carries TRBV20-1 and TRBJ2-7; D is unresolved. Germline V gene sequence: CDR1 DFQATT, CDR2 SNEGSKA (reference sequence). The CDR3 extends over 10 amino acids. Between the trimmed V and J ends, which lost 7 bases and 6 bases, there was a span of 10 bases. The CDR3 spells CSVFRSEQYF. The CDR3 coding sequence is TGCAGTGTATTCCGGAGCGAGCAGTACTTC.

V usage is TRBV5-4 and J usage is TRBJ2-5; D is undetermined. Germline CDR1 reads SGHNT; CDR2 reads YYREEE (reference sequence). This CDR3 region has 15 residues. The V and J ends lost 5 bases and 5 bases respectively, with 19 bases between them. The CDR3 loop is CASSHRDSRSETQYF. The CDR3 DNA reads as TGTGCCAGCAGTCACCGTGACTCCCGGAGTGAGACCCAGTACTTC. Based on the CDR3 plus reference TRBV5-4 and TRBJ2-5, the full variable domain is ETGVTQSPTHLIKTRGQQVTLRCSSQSGHNTVSWYQQALGQGPQFIFQYYREEENGRGNFPPRFSGLQFPNYSSELNVNALELDDSALYLCASSHRDSRSETQYFGPGTRLLVL.

This clonotype turned up a few times. The chain combines TRBV12-3 or TRBV12-4 with TRBJ2-7; tentatively, D is TRBD2 (6 bases). V was shortened by 4 bases and J by 6 bases, with 16 bases between the two germline ends. The CDR3 sequence is 14 residues long. The DNA of the CDR3 is TGTGCCAGCAGTTCCAACCGGCAGGGAGGCGAGCAGTACTTC. Translating gives CASSSNRQGGEQYF.

This clonotype has ten or more counts. The rearrangement links TRBV7-6 to TRBJ2-1, with D unclear. CDR1 is SGHVS, CDR2 FNYEAQ, per germline. Trimming took 5 bases from V and 6 from J, leaving 5 bases between them. This CDR3 region has 11 residues. CDR3 nucleotide sequence: TGTGCCAGCAGCACCAGCAATGAGCAGTTCTTC. It yields the protein CASSTSNEQFF.

The rearrangement uses TRBV12-3 or TRBV12-4 and TRBJ2-3; 11 positions agree with TRBD2. The CDR3 extends over 16 amino acids. Trimming at V came to 3 bases and at J to 2 bases, leaving 4 bases not matched to a gene. Here the CDR3 DNA reads TGTGCCAGCAGTTTGCCGGGACTAGCGGTCACAGATACGCAGTATTTT. Encoded protein: CASSLPGLAVTDTQYF.

The chain joins TRBV27 to TRBJ1-5; no definite D call. The CDR3 length is 13 residues. Trimming shortened V by 5 bases and J by 3 bases, and 8 bases separated the two germline ends. CDR1 and CDR2 (germline): MNHEY, SMNVEV (reference sequence). CDR3 in amino acids: CASSPRTNQPQHF. CDR3 DNA sequence: TGTGCCAGCAGTCCAAGGACCAATCAGCCCCAGCATTTT.

There are a few counts of this clonotype. The chain has TRBV13 and TRBJ2-1; TRBD1 matches at 8 bases. The CDR3 extends over 14 amino acids. In germline, CDR1 is PRHDT, CDR2 FYEKMQ (reference sequence). The trim removed 4 bases at V and 8 bases at J, leaving 7 bases unmatched. The CDR3 protein is CASSSRTGMDEQFF. The CDR3, as DNA: TGTGCCAGCAGCTCTCGGACAGGGATGGATGAGCAGTTCTTC.

This clonotype showed up many times. This chain uses TRBV5-1 with TRBJ2-2; TRBD2 is a possible D gene (5 bases). Germline-derived CDR1 and CDR2 are SGHRS and YFSETQ. V was pared by 2 bases and J by 5 bases, with 10 bases between. This CDR3 is 14 amino acids long. Here the CDR3 reads CASSFDPGTGELFF. The DNA for the CDR3 is TGCGCCAGCAGCTTTGACCCGGGGACCGGGGAGCTGTTTTTT.

V is TRBV7-9 and J is TRBJ2-1; possibly TRBD2 for D (6 bases). The CDR3 sequence is 16 residues long. Germline V CDR1 and CDR2: SEHNR, FQNEAQ (reference sequence). Trimming took off 4 bases at V and 6 bases at J, with 19 bases between the two ends. The CDR3: CASSSPRGGVSNEQFF. Here the CDR3 DNA reads TGTGCCAGCAGCTCCCCGAGGGGAGGAGTCTCCAATGAGCAGTTCTTC.

The CDR3 loop is CATSRDGGEQYF. The CDR3 nucleotides are TGTGCCACCAGCAGAGATGGAGGAGAGCAGTACTTC. The chain is built from TRBV15 and TRBJ2-7, with D perhaps TRBD2 (5 bases). In germline, CDR1 is LNHNV, CDR2 YYDKDF (reference sequence). Trimming shortened V by 0 bases and J by 7 bases, and 7 bases separated the two germline ends. The CDR3 spans 12 residues.

The chain uses TRBV9 and TRBJ1-1; D is ambiguous. V lost 0 bases, J lost 3 bases, and 18 bases lay in between. The CDR3 extends over 17 amino acids. Germline V CDR1 and CDR2: SGDLS, YYNGEE. CDR3 region: CASSVGVSAEWDTEAFF. CDR3 nucleotide sequence: TGTGCCAGCAGCGTAGGAGTTTCGGCAGAGTGGGACACTGAAGCTTTCTTT.

This clonotype was observed a few times. The chain carries TRBV2 and TRBJ2-7; 9 bases match TRBD1. This CDR3 spans 12 amino acids. Germline V gives CDR1 SNHLY, CDR2 FYNNEI. The junction had 4 bases not matched to a gene; V was cut back by 7 bases and J by 6 bases. CDR3 amino acids: CASKGQGGEQYF. In DNA, the CDR3 is TGTGCCAGCAAGGGACAGGGCGGCGAGCAGTACTTC.

This clonotype was seen only once. A read error is possible here, since a much larger clone lies one base away. The chain is built from TRBV15 and TRBJ1-4, with D possibly TRBD1 on 5 matching bases. V was trimmed by 9 bases and J by 12 bases, leaving 20 bases between them. The CDR3 contains 13 residues. Germline CDR1 and CDR2: LNHNV and YYDKDF (reference sequence). CDR3 amino acids: CATSGDIRKQLFF. In DNA, the CDR3 is TGTGCCACATCGGGGGATATCCGAAAACAACTGTTTTTT.